The 4 T cell receptor beta chains in this list originate from one sample, sequenced in a study of T cell therapy after organ transplantation. Antigens for these TCRs are unknown. Generated by immunoSEQ multiplex PCR, the TCRdb table keeps only in-frame clones and is missing some. The repertoire includes 3,000 to 3,500 clones, approximately 67% of them detected once, and roughly 40% sits in the top ten. The time point was: 4-8 weeks after completion of therapy. The sequenced sample was CD8+ T cells from blood, obtained after autologous CMV-specific T cell therapy. These receptors were taken from a human patient who had received a solid organ transplant and had CMV disease. Some T cells may be the graft donor's.

Only a few counts were recorded for this clone. V usage is TRBV2 and J usage is TRBJ2-7; TRBD1 or TRBD2 may be the D gene (5 bases each). Between the trimmed V and J ends, which lost 8 bases and 7 bases, there was a span of 24 bases. The CDR3 length is 15 residues. Germline CDR1 reads SNHLY; CDR2 reads FYNNEI. The CDR3: CASFSERGDGNEQYV. CDR3 DNA: TGTGCCAGCTTTTCTGAAAGGGGAGACGGGAATGAGCAGTACGTC.

The V call is TRBV28, the J call TRBJ2-7, with 7 positions matching TRBD1. The CDR3 is made up of 16 amino acids. The germline V gene encodes CDR1 MDHEN and CDR2 SYDVKM. Losses at the gene ends were 4 bases for V and 4 bases for J; bases not matched to a gene: 13. The CDR3 coding sequence is TGTGCCAGCAGTTGGTCTCCATTGACAGGGAGATACGAGCAGTACGTC. The encoded protein is CASSWSPLTGRYEQYV.

The rearrangement uses TRBV7-9 and TRBJ1-4; 8 positions agree with TRBD1. This CDR3 has 15 residues. After removal of 6 bases from V and 6 bases from J, the junction contained 9 bases not matched to a gene. CDR1 is SEHNR, CDR2 FQNEAQ, per germline (reference sequence). The CDR3 nucleotides are TGTGCCAGCAGACCAACCCCGACAGGGGATGAAAAACTGTTTTTT. As protein: CASRPTPTGDEKLFF.

J is TRBJ1-3 and V is TRBV7-9, with D perhaps TRBD1 (5 bases). V was shortened by 8 bases and J by 5 bases, with 13 bases between the two germline ends. Per the germline V gene, CDR1 is SEHNR and CDR2 is FQNEAQ (reference sequence). The CDR3 has 13 amino acids. CDR3 in DNA: TGTGCCAGCGGATGGGGGGAAAGAAACACCATATATTTT. This sequence encodes CASGWGERNTIYF.